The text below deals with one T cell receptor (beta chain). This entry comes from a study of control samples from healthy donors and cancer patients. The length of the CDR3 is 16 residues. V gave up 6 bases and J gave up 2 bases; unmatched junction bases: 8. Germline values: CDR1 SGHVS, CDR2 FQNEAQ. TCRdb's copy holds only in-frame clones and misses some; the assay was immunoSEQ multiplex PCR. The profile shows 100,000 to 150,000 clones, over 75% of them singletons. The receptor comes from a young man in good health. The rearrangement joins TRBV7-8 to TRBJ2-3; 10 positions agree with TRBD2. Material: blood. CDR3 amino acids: CASSPTLAGHTDTQYF. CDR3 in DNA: TGTGCCAGCAGTCCTACACTAGCGGGGCACACAGATACGCAGTATTTT. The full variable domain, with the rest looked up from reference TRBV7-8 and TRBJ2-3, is GAGVSQSPRYKVAKRGQDVALRCDPISGHVSLFWYQQALGQGPEFLTYFQNEAQLDKSGLPSDRFFAERPEGSVSTLKIQRTQQEDSAVYLCASSPTLAGHTDTQYFGPGTRLTVL.